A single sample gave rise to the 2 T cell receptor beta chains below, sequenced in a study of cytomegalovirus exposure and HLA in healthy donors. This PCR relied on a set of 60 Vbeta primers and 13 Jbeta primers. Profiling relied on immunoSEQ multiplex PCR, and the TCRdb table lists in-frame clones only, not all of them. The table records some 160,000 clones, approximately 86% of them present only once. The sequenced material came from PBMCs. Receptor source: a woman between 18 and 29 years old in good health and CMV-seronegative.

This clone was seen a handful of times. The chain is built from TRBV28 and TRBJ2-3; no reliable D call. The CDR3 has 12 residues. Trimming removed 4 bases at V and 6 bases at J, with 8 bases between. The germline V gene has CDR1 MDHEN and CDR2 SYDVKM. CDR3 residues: CASSWSVDTQYF. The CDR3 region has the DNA TGTGCCAGCAGTTGGAGTGTCGATACGCAGTATTTT.

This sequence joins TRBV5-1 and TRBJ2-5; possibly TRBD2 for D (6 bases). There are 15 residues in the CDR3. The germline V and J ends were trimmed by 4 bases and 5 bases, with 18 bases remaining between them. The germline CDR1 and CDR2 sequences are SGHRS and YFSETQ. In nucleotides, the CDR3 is TGCGCCAGCAGCCCCGGGGGAGCTATCGGGGAGACCCAGTACTTC. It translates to CASSPGGAIGETQYF.